The 13 T cell receptor beta chains below all came from one sample that was sequenced in a study of beta chain features in type 1 diabetes. Expressed TCRB transcripts got sequenced, as all isolated RNA was reverse transcribed. Assay: immunoSEQ multiplex PCR; the TCRdb copy retains only in-frame clones and omits some. The table shows under 900,000 clones, with under 20% occurring only once. Sequencing used naive CD4+ T cells from blood. The receptors derive from a woman aged 18-30 years in good health.

This clone is a singleton in its sample. The chain has TRBV18 and TRBJ1-5, with D unclear. The CDR3 spans 15 residues. The ends were cut back, 4 bases at V and 1 base at J, with 11 bases in the middle. Germline V CDR1 and CDR2: KGHSH, LQKENI. The CDR3, as DNA: TGTGCCAGCTCACATACTACGGGAAGCAATCAGCCCCAGCATTTT. Its protein product is CASSHTTGSNQPQHF.

There are a few counts of this clone. The chain links TRBV5-1 to TRBJ1-1; 10 nucleotides align to TRBD1. The V gene end was trimmed by 0 bases and the J gene end by 0 bases; junction bases not matched to a gene: 8. The CDR3 is 18 amino acids. The germline gives CDR1 SGHRS, CDR2 YFSETQ. The CDR3 protein is CASSLGDRTGGLNTEAFF. In DNA form, the CDR3 reads TGCGCCAGCAGCTTGGGTGACCGGACAGGGGGATTGAACACTGAAGCTTTCTTT. The complete variable domain, with remaining parts taken from reference TRBV5-1 and TRBJ1-1, reads KAGVTQTPRYLIKTRGQQVTLSCSPISGHRSVSWYQQTPGQGLQFLFEYFSETQRNKGNFPGRFSGRQFSNSRSEMNVSTLELGDSALYLCASSLGDRTGGLNTEAFFGQGTRLTVV.

The chain uses TRBV18 and TRBJ1-1; possible D gene TRBD1, 6 bases. V lost 4 bases and J 4 bases, leaving 10 bases between the germline ends. The CDR3 sequence is 13 residues long. The germline V gene has CDR1 KGHSH and CDR2 LQKENI. The CDR3, as DNA: TGTGCCAGCTCACTTTTGGACAGCACTGAAGCTTTCTTT. Translating gives CASSLLDSTEAFF. The full variable domain, completed using reference TRBV18 and TRBJ1-1, is NAGVMQNPRHLVRRRGQEARLRCSPMKGHSHVYWYRQLPEEGLKFMVYLQKENIIDESGMPKERFSAEFPKEGPSILRIQQVVRGDSAAYFCASSLLDSTEAFFGQGTRLTVV.

This clone was detected only a few times. CDR3 residues: CSVAPGGRDEQYF. CDR3 in DNA: TGCAGCGTTGCCCCTGGTGGGAGGGACGAGCAGTACTTC. The rearrangement links TRBV29-1 to TRBJ2-7; 7 bases line up with TRBD2. The CDR3 covers 13 residues. The V and J ends lost 4 bases and 5 bases, in that order; junction bases with no gene match: 8. Germline assignment: CDR1 SQVTM and CDR2 ANQGSEA.

The J gene is TRBJ1-5, the V gene TRBV7-2, with TRBD1 matching 7 bases. The J segment lost 7 bases and the V segment lost 6 bases, leaving 6 bases of the junction unmatched. Germline values: CDR1 SGHTA, CDR2 FQGNSA. The CDR3 totals 13 residues. CDR3 residues: CASRSTGDQPQHF. The CDR3 DNA follows: TGTGCCAGCAGGTCAACAGGGGACCAGCCCCAGCATTTT.

The chain couples TRBV29-1 to TRBJ2-1; 14 positions agree with TRBD2. CDR3 length: 16 amino acids. V was pared by 7 bases and J by 4 bases, with 9 bases of the junction left unmatched. Germline V lookup: CDR1 SQVTM, CDR2 ANQGSEA. DNA of the CDR3: TGCAGCGCTGTTGGGACTAGCGGGAGAAAGTACAATGAGCAGTTCTTC. It encodes CSAVGTSGRKYNEQFF.

In its sample, this clone was seen a few times. The chain is built from TRBV5-1 and TRBJ2-5, with D perhaps assigned TRBD1 or TRBD2 (6 bases each). Germline lookup yields CDR1 SGHRS and CDR2 YFSETQ. V was trimmed by 2 bases and J by 1 base, leaving 18 bases between them. This CDR3 region has 17 residues. The DNA of the CDR3 is TGCGCCAGCAGCTTTCGCCCCCGTGGGGGGCTCCAAGAGACCCAGTACTTC. This gives the protein CASSFRPRGGLQETQYF.

V usage is TRBV10-3 and J usage is TRBJ2-4; a possible D gene is TRBD2 (5 bases). The CDR3 covers 18 residues. Germline lookup yields CDR1 ENHRY and CDR2 SYGVKD. V shed 8 bases and J shed 0 bases, with 23 bases lying between them. For the CDR3, the DNA is TGTGCCATCGGTCCGGGGTTAAAAAAAGGACTAGCCAAAAACATTCAGTACTTC. Protein sequence: CAIGPGLKKGLAKNIQYF.

V and J are TRBV2 and TRBJ2-1, with TRBD2 as a possible D gene (6 bases). Trimming left V 0 bases short and J 12 bases short, with 18 bases between. CDR1 and CDR2 from the germline V gene are SNHLY and FYNNEI. The length of the CDR3 is 15 residues. As DNA, the CDR3 is TGTGCCAGCAGTGAAGCCGGGGTTATTGGACTATGGCAGTTCTTC. Translating gives CASSEAGVIGLWQFF.

On this clone itself: The sample contains more than one DNA sequence encoding this CDR3. V and J are TRBV9 and TRBJ2-2, with D unresolved. CDR3 length: 13 residues. The V and J ends lost 0 bases and 5 bases respectively, with 5 bases between them. From germline, CDR1 is SGDLS and CDR2 YYNGEE. The CDR3 DNA reads as TGTGCCAGCAGCGTAGGGGGAACCGGGGAGCTGTTTTTT. Amino acids: CASSVGGTGELFF.

The V call is TRBV7-8, the J call TRBJ1-5, with D maybe TRBD1 (6 bases). Trimming removed 0 bases at V and 4 bases at J, with 10 bases between. Germline V gives CDR1 SGHVS, CDR2 FQNEAQ. The CDR3 runs to 15 residues. The CDR3 DNA sequence: TGTGCCAGCAGCTTAGCTTGGGGGGCAAATCAGCCCCAGCATTTT. Translating it yields CASSLAWGANQPQHF.

This clone turned up a few times. The J gene is TRBJ2-3, the V gene TRBV18; possible D gene TRBD2, 5 bases. Germline V gene data show CDR1 as KGHSH and CDR2 as LQKENI. The CDR3 covers 13 residues. V was cut by 3 bases and J by 3 bases, with 7 bases left in between. CDR3 in DNA: TGTGCCAGCTCACCGAGGGTGACAGATACGCAGTATTTT. This encodes CASSPRVTDTQYF.

V is TRBV11-1 and J is TRBJ1-1; D unresolved. There are 13 residues in the CDR3. V was pared by 0 bases and J by 8 bases, with 10 bases between. In germline, CDR1 is SGHAT, CDR2 FQDESV (reference sequence). CDR3 sequence reads: CASSLARVKEAFF. Here the CDR3 DNA reads TGTGCCAGCAGCTTAGCGAGGGTAAAGGAAGCTTTCTTT.